This TCR beta chain was retrieved from a study of T cells in Graves' hyperthyroidism and ophthalmopathy. What was amplified from RNA transcripts were TCR beta CDR3 regions. RT-PCR in the first round (using the HTBI primer set) targeted the TCR CDR3. TCRdb reanalysed the multiplex PCR reads using MiXCR and keeps one entry per CDR3 protein. The sample records 370,000 or so distinct CDR3 sequences, 25% being singletons. Trimming cost V 2 bases and J 0 bases, with 11 bases left between them. CDR1 is SGHKS and CDR2 is YYEKEE in the germline V gene (reference sequence). This CDR3 is 15 amino acids long. V usage is TRBV5-5 and J usage is TRBJ1-2; no reliable D call. The sequence was obtained from a man aged 45-65 years with Graves' hyperthyroidism. Sequencing was carried out using blood. Written as DNA, the CDR3 is TGTGCCAGCAGCTTTTTTCTCGGTTCTAACTATGGCTACACCTTC. It codes for CASSFFLGSNYGYTF.